The 21 T cell receptor beta chains given below trace back to one sample, sequenced in a study of OX40 agonist ivuxolimab in advanced cancers. Measured with immunoSEQ multiplex PCR; TCRdb has only the in-frame clones, and not every one. The repertoire includes about 83,000 clones, 84% of them detected once, and roughly 1.8% sits in the top ten. The sequencing here drew on CD4+ or CD8+ T cells sorted from blood, taken in a trial of the OX40 agonist ivuxolimab. The receptors originated from an adult with an advanced solid tumor such as melanoma, head and neck, liver or kidney cancer.

This clone was observed a single time. The chain employs TRBV19 and TRBJ2-3; 7 nucleotides agree with TRBD1. CDR3 length: 13 amino acids. Germline loops: CDR1 LNHDA, CDR2 SQIVND (reference sequence). The ends lost 8 bases at V and 2 bases at J; junction bases unmatched: 4. This CDR3 is CASGDRTTDTQYF. In DNA form, the CDR3 reads TGTGCCAGTGGGGACAGAACCACAGATACGCAGTATTTT. Drawing the rest from reference TRBV19 and TRBJ2-3, the complete variable domain is DGGITQSPKYLFRKEGQNVTLSCEQNLNHDAMYWYRQDPGQGLRLIYYSQIVNDFQKGDIAEGYSVSREKKESFPLTVTSAQKNPTAFYLCASGDRTTDTQYFGPGTRLTVL.

The chain couples TRBV5-1 to TRBJ2-1; 7 bases agree with TRBD2. The CDR3 sequence is 14 residues long. Unmatched junction bases numbered 2, after V lost 0 bases and J lost 5 bases. Germline V gene sequence: CDR1 SGHRS, CDR2 YFSETQ. The CDR3 loop reads CASSLGLAHNEQFF. CDR3 bases: TGCGCCAGCAGCTTGGGACTAGCTCACAATGAGCAGTTCTTC.

This chain uses TRBV7-2 with TRBJ2-2; 9 nucleotides align to TRBD2. Germline loops: CDR1 SGHTA, CDR2 FQGNSA. This CDR3 is built from 15 residues. J was trimmed by 7 bases and V by 2 bases; bases with no gene match: 5. CDR3 bases: TGTGCCAGCAGCTTATTGCGGGGGGGCAGCGGGGAGCTGTTTTTT. Residues: CASSLLRGGSGELFF.

The genes are TRBV7-3 and TRBJ1-2; 9 nucleotides match TRBD1. Germline CDR1 and CDR2: SGHTA and FQGTGA. The CDR3 runs to 12 residues. V dropped 6 bases and J dropped 8; count of bases not matched to a gene: 4. CDR3 DNA sequence: TGTGCCAGCAGATCCACAGGGGGCGGCTACACCTTC. This codes for CASRSTGGGYTF.

This clone was seen a few times. CDR3: CASSPQIDTQYF. The CDR3 DNA follows: TGTGCCAGCAGCCCTCAGATAGATACGCAGTATTTT. V is TRBV13 and J is TRBJ2-3; D not resolved. Germline V gene data show CDR1 as PRHDT and CDR2 as FYEKMQ (reference sequence). This CDR3 spans 12 amino acids. Trimming pared 5 bases from V and 5 bases from J, leaving 8 bases between.

The chain has TRBV28 and TRBJ2-3; 8 bases map to TRBD2. The V and J ends lost 6 bases and 10 bases, in that order; junction bases with no gene match: 18. The germline V gene encodes CDR1 MDHEN and CDR2 SYDVKM. This CDR3 has 16 residues. The CDR3 here is CASSHFKAGGHSAQYF. The CDR3 coding sequence is TGTGCCAGCAGCCATTTTAAGGCGGGGGGCCACTCAGCGCAGTATTTT.

The chain is built from TRBV18 and TRBJ1-2, with D maybe TRBD1 (5 bases). V was clipped by 2 bases and J by 8 bases, with 15 bases between them. The CDR3 has 14 amino acids. Germline CDR1 is KGHSH and CDR2 is LQKENI. This CDR3 reads CASSPEGSVGGYTF. For the CDR3, the DNA is TGTGCCAGCTCACCAGAGGGGAGCGTGGGAGGCTACACCTTC.

The chain joins TRBV5-4 to TRBJ2-5; D is possibly TRBD1 (6 bases). The length of the CDR3 is 14 residues. V dropped 0 bases and J dropped 2 bases, with 8 bases sitting between them. CDR1 and CDR2 (germline): SGHNT, YYREEE (reference sequence). The CDR3: CASSLVGAQETQYF. The CDR3 DNA sequence: TGTGCCAGCAGCTTGGTGGGGGCGCAAGAGACCCAGTACTTC.

The genes are TRBV5-5 and TRBJ1-2; D call uncertain. The ends were cut back, 0 bases at V and 8 bases at J, with 8 bases in the middle. CDR1 and CDR2 from the germline V gene are SGHKS and YYEKEE (reference sequence). This CDR3 is built from 12 residues. CDR3 in DNA: TGTGCCAGCAGCTTGGCCCCGGGAGGCTACACCTTC. Amino acids: CASSLAPGGYTF.

This clone occurred once. The CDR3 is CASSSSGGFYEQYF. In DNA, the CDR3 is TGCGCCAGCAGCTCGTCGGGGGGTTTCTACGAGCAGTACTTC. This chain connects TRBV5-1 to TRBJ2-7; the match to TRBD2 covers 7 bases. Germline V gives CDR1 SGHRS, CDR2 YFSETQ. V lost 3 bases and J lost 3; bases outside the gene matches: 6. CDR3 size: 14 residues.

The chain couples TRBV5-1 to TRBJ1-1; perhaps TRBD1 as D (5 bases). The CDR3 runs to 16 residues. Germline lookup yields CDR1 SGHRS and CDR2 YFSETQ. The V gene lost 4 bases and the J gene lost 0 bases, with 16 bases spanning the gap. The CDR3 loop is CASSVVPGLVNTEAFF. The CDR3 DNA is TGCGCCAGCAGCGTCGTACCGGGGCTAGTGAACACTGAAGCTTTCTTT.

This chain joins TRBV5-4 and TRBJ2-7, with 8 positions matching TRBD2. Losses at the gene ends were 0 bases for V and 2 bases for J; bases not matched to a gene: 1. This CDR3 is built from 14 residues. Germline values: CDR1 SGHNT, CDR2 YYREEE (reference sequence). The CDR3 loop is CASSLAGGTYEQYF. The CDR3, as DNA: TGTGCCAGCAGCTTGGCGGGGGGGACCTACGAGCAGTACTTC.

The CDR3 DNA reads as TGTGCCAGCAGCGTAGAGCCAGATACGCAGTATTTT. Translation gives CASSVEPDTQYF. The rearrangement uses TRBV9 and TRBJ2-3, with no clear D. The V gene's germline CDR1 is SGDLS and CDR2 YYNGEE. The CDR3 loop spans 12 amino acids. With 0 bases removed from V and 4 bases from J, the gap between germline ends came to 3 bases.

This clone was seen a handful of times. V usage is TRBV30 and J usage is TRBJ1-1, with no clear D. Trimming removed 5 bases from V and 8 bases from J, with 12 bases in between. Germline V gives CDR1 GTSNPN, CDR2 SVGIG (reference sequence). The CDR3 consists of 11 residues. The CDR3 is CAWLGLGEAFF. CDR3 coding DNA: TGTGCCTGGTTGGGCTTGGGGGAAGCTTTCTTT.

The chain carries TRBV11-2 and TRBJ2-7, with TRBD1 identical over 10 bases. Germline assignment: CDR1 SGHAT and CDR2 FQNNGV. This CDR3 contains 14 residues. After removal of 5 bases from V and 0 bases from J, the junction contained 1 base not matched to a gene. CDR3 region: CASSRDRGSYEQYF. CDR3 DNA: TGTGCCAGCAGCAGGGACAGGGGCTCCTACGAGCAGTACTTC.

The CDR3 sequence: CASSLDLDTEAFF. The CDR3 DNA is TGCGCCAGCAGCCTAGACTTGGACACTGAAGCTTTCTTT. The rearrangement links TRBV5-1 to TRBJ1-1; the D is unclear. Germline assignment: CDR1 SGHRS and CDR2 YFSETQ. Trimming left V 4 bases short and J 3 bases short, with 10 bases between. This CDR3 spans 13 amino acids.

This chain connects TRBV2 to TRBJ2-5; 8 bases align to TRBD1. CDR3 length equals 13 residues. Losses at the gene ends were 6 bases for V and 5 bases for J; bases not matched to a gene: 5. Per the germline V gene, CDR1 is SNHLY and CDR2 is FYNNEI. CDR3 residues: CASSLRGHETQYF. DNA for the CDR3: TGTGCCAGCAGCCTCAGGGGGCACGAGACCCAGTACTTC.

The chain has TRBV28 and TRBJ1-5; the match to TRBD1 covers 7 bases. The germline V gene has CDR1 MDHEN and CDR2 SYDVKM. V dropped 2 bases and J dropped 2; count of bases not matched to a gene: 12. CDR3 size: 18 residues. The CDR3 protein is CASSLTPTGVWGNQPQHF. CDR3 bases: TGTGCCAGCAGTTTAACGCCTACAGGGGTTTGGGGCAATCAGCCCCAGCATTTT.

This chain connects TRBV18 to TRBJ2-1; D might be TRBD1 (6 bases). The CDR3 is made up of 15 amino acids. Germline values: CDR1 KGHSH, CDR2 LQKENI. The ends were cut back, 5 bases at V and 0 bases at J, with 11 bases in the middle. DNA for the CDR3: TGTGCCAGCTCAGACGCCAGGGGCTCCTACAATGAGCAGTTCTTC. Its translation: CASSDARGSYNEQFF. Full variable domain (rest looked up from reference TRBV18 and TRBJ2-1): NAGVMQNPRHLVRRRGQEARLRCSPMKGHSHVYWYRQLPEEGLKFMVYLQKENIIDESGMPKERFSAEFPKEGPSILRIQQVVRGDSAAYFCASSDARGSYNEQFFGPGTRLTVL.

V and J are TRBV4-1 and TRBJ2-3, with D uncertain. CDR3 size: 15 residues. V was cut by 1 base and J by 4 bases, with 12 bases left in between. Germline V gene lookup returns CDR1 MGHRA and CDR2 YSYEKL. CDR3 nucleotides: TGCGCCAGCAGCCAAGTTACCGGCGCTTCAGATACGCAGTATTTT. This sequence encodes CASSQVTGASDTQYF.

V and J are TRBV6-1 and TRBJ2-6, with D unresolved. The CDR3 consists of 13 residues. Germline lookup yields CDR1 MNHNS and CDR2 SASEGT. V shed 8 bases and J shed 2 bases, with 7 bases lying between them. CDR3: CASQVTGANVLTF. DNA for the CDR3: TGTGCCAGCCAAGTTACTGGGGCCAACGTCCTGACTTTC.